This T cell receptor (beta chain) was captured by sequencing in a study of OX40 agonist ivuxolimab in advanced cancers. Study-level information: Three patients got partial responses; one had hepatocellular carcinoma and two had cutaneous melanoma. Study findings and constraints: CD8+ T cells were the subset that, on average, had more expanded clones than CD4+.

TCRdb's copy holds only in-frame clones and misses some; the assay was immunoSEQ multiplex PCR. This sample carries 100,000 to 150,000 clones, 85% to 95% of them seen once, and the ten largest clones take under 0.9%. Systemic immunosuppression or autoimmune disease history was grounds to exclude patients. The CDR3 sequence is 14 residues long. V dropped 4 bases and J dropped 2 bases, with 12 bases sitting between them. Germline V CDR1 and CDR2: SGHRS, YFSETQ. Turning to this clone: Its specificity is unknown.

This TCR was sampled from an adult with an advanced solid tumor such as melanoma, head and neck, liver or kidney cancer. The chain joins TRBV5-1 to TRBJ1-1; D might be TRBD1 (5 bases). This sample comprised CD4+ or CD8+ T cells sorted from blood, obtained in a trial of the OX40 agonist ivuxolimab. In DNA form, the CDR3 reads TGCGCCAGCAGCGCCGGGACGGACAACACTGAAGCTTTCTTT. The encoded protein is CASSAGTDNTEAFF.